The next 12 T cell receptor beta chains were all read from a single sample in a study of identical twins. Each CDR3 protein is one row after TCRdb ran MiXCR on the 5' RACE reads. The profile shows about 520,000 distinct CDR3 sequences, around 20% of them singletons. These sequences were also reported in another study, on T cells expressing NK-cell markers.

Sequencing input: CD4+ T cells sorted from blood. The origin of the receptors is a woman in her late teens or twenties in good health.

This clonotype was observed a few times. The V call is TRBV3-1, the J call TRBJ2-5; unclear D gene. Trimming took 0 bases from V and 5 from J, leaving 19 bases between them. The CDR3 totals 17 residues. The V gene's germline CDR1 is LGHDT and CDR2 YNNKEL (reference sequence). CDR3 sequence reads: CASSQDRRKLPGETQYF. Written as DNA, the CDR3 is TGTGCCAGCAGCCAAGACAGACGGAAACTCCCCGGGGAGACCCAGTACTTC.

In its sample, this clonotype was seen a few times. V usage is TRBV20-1 and J usage is TRBJ2-5, with a tentative D call TRBD1 (6 bases). There are 13 residues in the CDR3. The V gene's germline CDR1 is DFQATT and CDR2 SNEGSKA (reference sequence). V was pared by 3 bases and J by 7 bases, with 15 bases between. CDR3 amino acids: CSARYIQGTTQYF. In DNA form, the CDR3 reads TGCAGTGCTAGGTACATCCAGGGGACGACCCAGTACTTC.

V is TRBV5-1 and J is TRBJ2-7, with TRBD2 matching over 11 bases. From germline, CDR1 is SGHRS and CDR2 YFSETQ. The CDR3 is 15 amino acids. The trim removed 0 bases at V and 3 bases at J, leaving 2 bases unmatched. DNA for the CDR3: TGCGCCAGCAGCTTGGAACTAGCGGGAGACTACGAGCAGTACTTC. Translating it yields CASSLELAGDYEQYF.

The rearrangement uses TRBV20-1 and TRBJ2-3, with D unclear. The CDR3 has 15 amino acids. Per the germline V gene, CDR1 is DFQATT and CDR2 is SNEGSKA (reference sequence). V lost 0 bases and J 0 bases, leaving 10 bases between the germline ends. The CDR3 region is CSARDPSTSTDTQYF. The CDR3 DNA reads TGCAGTGCTAGAGATCCGAGTACCAGCACAGATACGCAGTATTTT.

V gene TRBV20-1 combines with J gene TRBJ2-3; the match to TRBD2 covers 13 bases. Germline V gene data show CDR1 as DFQATT and CDR2 as SNEGSKA (reference sequence). With V trimmed by 5 bases and J by 7 bases, 3 bases remained unmatched. The CDR3 spans 13 residues. CDR3 coding DNA: TGCAGTGCTTTGGGACTAGCGGGAAATACGCAGTATTTT. This translates into CSALGLAGNTQYF.

The V gene is TRBV4-3, the J gene TRBJ2-1; the D is unclear. The V end was cut by 4 bases, the J end by 12 bases, with 16 bases between. The CDR3 contains 13 residues. Per germline, CDR1 LGHNA and CDR2 YSLEER. Here the CDR3 reads CASSLYTGSRQFF. CDR3 bases: TGCGCCAGCAGCCTTTATACCGGGTCACGGCAGTTCTTC.

The sample holds a few counts of this clonotype. V gene TRBV20-1 combines with J gene TRBJ1-4; D remains ambiguous. CDR1 and CDR2 (germline): DFQATT, SNEGSKA (reference sequence). V was pared by 7 bases and J by 6 bases, with 12 bases between. CDR3 length: 12 amino acids. The CDR3 here is CSGWDRDEKLFF. For the CDR3, the DNA is TGCAGTGGATGGGATAGGGATGAAAAACTGTTTTTT.

The chain combines TRBV10-2 with TRBJ2-7; D is unclear. The CDR3 runs to 14 residues. With 8 bases removed from V and 5 bases from J, the gap between germline ends came to 19 bases. Per germline, CDR1 WSHSY and CDR2 SAAADI. The CDR3 protein is CASGTKWETDEQYF. DNA of the CDR3: TGCGCCAGCGGTACCAAGTGGGAAACGGACGAGCAGTACTTC.

The chain links TRBV4-3 to TRBJ1-1; TRBD1 might be the D (6 bases). Trimming left V 1 base short and J 1 base short, with 13 bases between. The germline V gene has CDR1 LGHNA and CDR2 YSLEER. CDR3 length: 16 amino acids. This CDR3 reads CASSQGGLWQNTEAFF. The CDR3 coding sequence is TGCGCCAGCAGCCAAGGGGGGCTGTGGCAGAACACTGAAGCTTTCTTT.

The table lists this clonotype with a few counts. The rearrangement links TRBV6-1 to TRBJ1-4, with no clear D. Trimming shortened V by 6 bases and J by 7 bases, and 15 bases separated the two germline ends. The CDR3 is 14 residues long. Germline-derived CDR1 and CDR2 are MNHNS and SASEGT. This chain's CDR3 is CASRRPGSIEKLFF. The CDR3 DNA follows: TGTGCCAGCAGACGTCCGGGGAGCATTGAAAAACTGTTTTTT.

This clonotype was counted at least ten times. The chain uses TRBV12-3 or TRBV12-4 and TRBJ1-6, with D maybe TRBD1 (5 bases). V lost 6 bases and J lost 7, with 10 bases in between. This CDR3 is 13 amino acids long. The CDR3 protein is CASRYRQNSPLHF. CDR3 bases: TGTGCCAGCAGATACAGACAGAATTCACCCCTCCACTTT.

The chain employs TRBV9 and TRBJ2-1; D not certain. CDR3 length: 16 residues. Germline V CDR1 and CDR2: SGDLS, YYNGEE. The germline V and J ends were trimmed by 0 bases and 2 bases, with 12 bases remaining between them. This CDR3 is CASSVGVDKAYNEQFF. The CDR3 nucleotides are TGTGCCAGCAGCGTAGGAGTCGACAAGGCCTACAATGAGCAGTTCTTC. Full variable domain (outside the CDR3, taken from reference TRBV9 and TRBJ2-1): DSGVTQTPKHLITATGQRVTLRCSPRSGDLSVYWYQQSLDQGLQFLIQYYNGEERAKGNILERFSAQQFPDLHSELNLSSLELGDSALYFCASSVGVDKAYNEQFFGPGTRLTVL.